These T cell receptor beta chains were read from a single sample in a study of T cell repertoires in cytomegalovirus infection. A single record per CDR3 protein comes from TCRdb applying MiXCR to the reads. The sample carries around 190,000 distinct CDR3 sequences, approximately 14% recorded once. Material: PBMCs. The receptors come from a human donor in good health (CMV status not recorded). Some clones in this sample may be carry-over from other donors' samples. CDR3s leave out the opening cysteine and the closing phenylalanine or tryptophan.

>TRBJ1-5|TRBV7-2
ASSSLTGRHQH
>TRBJ2-7|TRBV10-2
ASSEFGYEQY
>TRBJ1-1|TRBV19
ASSMGGNTEAF
>TRBJ1-5|TRBV7-2
ASSLVRGNQPQH
>TRBJ2-7|TRBV2
ASSESGWTYEQY
>TRBJ2-2|TRBV6-6
ASSYGATTLRTGELF
>TRBJ2-7|TRBV6-2/TRBV6-3
ASRHRFTGSYEQY
>TRBJ2-3|TRBV7-8
ASDPLIAGATDTQY
>TRBJ2-1|TRBV24-1
ATSDSGLAGDQQF
>TRBJ2-7|TRBV6-5
ASSYSSWNPSSYEQY
>TRBJ2-3|TRBV10-3
AISELGDRGTDTQY
>TRBJ2-1|TRBV7-3
ASSPAETIHYNEQF
>TRBJ1-1|TRBV6-1
ASSPGGAANTEAF
>TRBJ2-7|TRBV20-1
SAYSGVGNEQY
>TRBJ2-5|TRBV7-9
ASSLTSGAETQY
>TRBJ2-3|TRBV7-6
ASSSYGDTQY
>TRBJ2-1|TRBV18
ASSDSGRSYNEQF
>TRBJ1-1|TRBV24-1
AKGRQHMNTEAF
>TRBJ2-1|TRBV23-1
ASSFPGGNPYNEQF
>TRBJ2-5|TRBV19
ASSMLGLGETQY
>TRBJ2-1|TRBV7-9
AIFGRGMDEQF
>TRBJ1-2|TRBV29-1
SVPGRSANYGYT
>TRBJ1-2|TRBV7-9
ASSLEAIVDYGYT
>TRBJ2-1|TRBV10-3
AISDGAEAGRDEQF
>TRBJ2-1|TRBV14
ASSQEDTGVMNEQF
>TRBJ2-5|TRBV5-1
ASSLFYRSETQY
>TRBJ2-1|TRBV27
ASSLYPRLAGDHNEQF
>TRBJ2-5|TRBV27
ASAFVATETQY
>TRBJ1-5|TRBV4-3
ASSQDSGGRQPQH
>TRBJ1-5|TRBV20-1
SASTGVQPQH
>TRBJ2-1|TRBV10-3
AISERGRSNEQF
>TRBJ1-3|TRBV7-6
ASSLGVETRGSGTTIY
>TRBJ2-7|TRBV5-4
ASSSGLAGSVYEQY
>TRBJ1-1|TRBV7-9
ASSSPNTEAF
>TRBJ1-1|TRBV11-2
ASSFIRSEAF
>TRBJ2-3|TRBV5-6
ASSKLQGVNTQY
>TRBJ2-2|TRBV12-3/TRBV12-4
ASIPRGDTGELF
>TRBJ2-4|TRBV7-2
ASSLGQANIQY
>TRBJ2-1|TRBV7-2
ASSSYRGMTNEQF
>TRBJ2-2|TRBV5-1
ASLGLQTGELF
>TRBJ2-1|TRBV7-2
ASSSRDRGSSYNEQF
>TRBJ1-1|TRBV4-2
ASSQGGQGAGNTEAF
>TRBJ1-1|TRBV6-6
ASSYPPKDGGMNTEAF
>TRBJ1-2|TRBV5-6
ASSPATGHYGYT
>TRBJ2-5|TRBV9
ASSAPSSQETQY
>TRBJ2-1|TRBV5-1
ASSPRTSGGSSYNEQF
>TRBJ2-7|TRBV28
ASSSTRQGPAHEQY
>TRBJ2-3|TRBV20-1
SARPGLGSFTDTQY
>TRBJ2-1|TRBV23-1
ASRPGGDEQF
>TRBJ1-3|TRBV4-1
ASSPGGANSGNTIY